This T cell receptor beta chain was profiled in a study of lymphopenia after photon versus proton radiotherapy. Clones were sequenced by immunoSEQ multiplex PCR, and TCRdb holds only the in-frame ones, with some missing. The data show 150,000 or so clones, around 85% seen once. Worth noting for this clone: The antigen is unknown.

CDR1 and CDR2 from the germline V gene are MDHEN and SYDVKM. Trimming cost V 7 bases and J 7 bases, with 11 bases left between them. The CDR3 is made up of 12 amino acids. Study-wide points: Post-nadir TCR diversity decline inversely tracked overall survival among those who died. Better survival with proton therapy was suggested as possible, not demonstrated. Post-nadir diversity loss with photons came from oligoclonal expansion, particularly CD8+ Temra cells. Photon-treated patients lost naive T cells and TCR diversity; proton-treated stayed stable.

The sample here was peripheral blood, taken from a patient treated with photon-based radiotherapy. The V call is TRBV28, the J call TRBJ1-5; tentatively, D is TRBD1 (5 bases). The TCR sequence derives from a man aged 50 or older with gastric cancer. The CDR3 DNA is TGTGCCAGCATTGATAGGGGCCAGCCCCAGCATTTT. It translates to CASIDRGQPQHF. Full variable domain (missing parts from reference TRBV28 and TRBJ1-5): DVKVTQSSRYLVKRTGEKVFLECVQDMDHENMFWYRQDPGLGLRLIYFSYDVKMKEKGDIPEGYSVSREKKERFSLILESASTNQTSMYLCASIDRGQPQHFGDGTRLSIL.